The entry below describes one T cell receptor beta chain. This sample stems from a study of T cell changes during pregnancy in multiple sclerosis. The data were produced by immunoSEQ multiplex PCR, yet TCRdb's version contains in-frame clones alone and is incomplete. The sample lists 57,000 or so clones; roughly 86% were seen once. The CDR3 has 16 amino acids. Germline CDR1 reads LGHNA; CDR2 reads YSLEER. The germline V and J ends were trimmed by 2 bases and 5 bases, with 16 bases remaining between them. The chain joins TRBV4-3 to TRBJ2-1; the D gene is possibly TRBD2 (5 bases). The clonotype comes from a female donor with multiple sclerosis, enrolled in a pregnancy study. This material consisted of peripheral blood, taken in the first trimester of pregnancy. CDR3 nucleotides: TGCGCCAGCAGCCAAAGTTTAGTAAGGACTCACAATGAGCAGTTCTTC. Translated, it gives CASSQSLVRTHNEQFF.